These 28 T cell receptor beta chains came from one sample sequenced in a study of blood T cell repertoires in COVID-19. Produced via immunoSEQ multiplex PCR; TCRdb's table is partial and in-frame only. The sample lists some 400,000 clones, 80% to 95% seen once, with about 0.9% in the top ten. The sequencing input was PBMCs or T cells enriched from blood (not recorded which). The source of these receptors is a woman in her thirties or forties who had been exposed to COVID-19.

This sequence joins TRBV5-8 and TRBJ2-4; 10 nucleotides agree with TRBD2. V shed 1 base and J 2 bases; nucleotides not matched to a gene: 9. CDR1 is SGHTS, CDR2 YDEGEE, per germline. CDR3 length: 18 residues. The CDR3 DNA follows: TGTGCCAGCAGCTTGTCGCTAGCGGGGGCTCGCACCAAAAACATTCAGTACTTC. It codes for CASSLSLAGARTKNIQYF.

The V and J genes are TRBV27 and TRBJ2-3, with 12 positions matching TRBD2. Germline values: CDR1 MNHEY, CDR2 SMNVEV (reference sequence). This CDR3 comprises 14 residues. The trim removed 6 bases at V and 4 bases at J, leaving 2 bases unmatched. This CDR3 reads CASRLAGGPDTQYF. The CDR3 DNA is TGTGCCAGCAGACTAGCGGGAGGCCCAGATACGCAGTATTTT.

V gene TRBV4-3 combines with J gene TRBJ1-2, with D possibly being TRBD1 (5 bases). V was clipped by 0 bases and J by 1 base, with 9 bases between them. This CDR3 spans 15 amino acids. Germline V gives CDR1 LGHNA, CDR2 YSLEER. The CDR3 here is CASSQDLGRNYGYTF. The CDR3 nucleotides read TGCGCCAGCAGCCAAGATCTGGGGCGTAACTATGGCTACACCTTC.

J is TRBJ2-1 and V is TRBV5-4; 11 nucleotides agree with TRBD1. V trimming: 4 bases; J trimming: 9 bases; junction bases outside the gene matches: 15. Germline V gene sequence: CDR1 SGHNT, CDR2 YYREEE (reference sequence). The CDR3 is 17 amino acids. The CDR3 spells CASSPPIPGTGGFEQFF. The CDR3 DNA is TGTGCCAGCAGCCCCCCGATCCCCGGGACAGGGGGTTTTGAGCAGTTCTTC.

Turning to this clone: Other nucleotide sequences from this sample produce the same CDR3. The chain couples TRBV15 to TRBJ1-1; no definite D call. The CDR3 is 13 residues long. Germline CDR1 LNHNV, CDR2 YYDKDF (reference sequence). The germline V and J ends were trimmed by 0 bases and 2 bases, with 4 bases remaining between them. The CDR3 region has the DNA TGTGCCACCAGCAGAGATCCAAACACTGAAGCTTTCTTT. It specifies CATSRDPNTEAFF.

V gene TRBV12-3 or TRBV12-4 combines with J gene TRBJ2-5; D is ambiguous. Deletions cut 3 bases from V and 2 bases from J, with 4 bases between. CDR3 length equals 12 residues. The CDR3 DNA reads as TGTGCCAGCAGTTTTCTACAAGAGACCCAGTACTTC. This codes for CASSFLQETQYF.

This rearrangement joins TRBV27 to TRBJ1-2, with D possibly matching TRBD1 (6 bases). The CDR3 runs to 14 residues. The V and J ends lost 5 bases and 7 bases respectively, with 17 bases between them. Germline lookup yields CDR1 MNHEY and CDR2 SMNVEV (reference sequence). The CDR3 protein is CASSPSGTPGGYTF. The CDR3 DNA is TGTGCCAGCAGTCCATCCGGGACACCGGGTGGCTACACCTTC.

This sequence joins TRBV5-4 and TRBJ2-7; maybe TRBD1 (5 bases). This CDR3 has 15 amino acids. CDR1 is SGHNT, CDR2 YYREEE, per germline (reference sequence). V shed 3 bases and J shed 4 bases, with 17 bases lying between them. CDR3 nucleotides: TGTGCCAGCAGCTCAGGGTTGGGCCTCCTTTACGAGCAGTACTTC. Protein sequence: CASSSGLGLLYEQYF.

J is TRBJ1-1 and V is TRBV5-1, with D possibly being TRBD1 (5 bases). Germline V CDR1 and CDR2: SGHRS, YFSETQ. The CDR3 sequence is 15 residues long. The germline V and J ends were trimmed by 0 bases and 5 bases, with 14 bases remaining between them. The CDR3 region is CASSLAGAAGTEAFF. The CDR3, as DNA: TGCGCCAGCAGCTTGGCCGGGGCGGCGGGAACTGAAGCTTTCTTT. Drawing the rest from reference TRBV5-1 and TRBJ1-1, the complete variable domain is KAGVTQTPRYLIKTRGQQVTLSCSPISGHRSVSWYQQTPGQGLQFLFEYFSETQRNKGNFPGRFSGRQFSNSRSEMNVSTLELGDSALYLCASSLAGAAGTEAFFGQGTRLTVV.

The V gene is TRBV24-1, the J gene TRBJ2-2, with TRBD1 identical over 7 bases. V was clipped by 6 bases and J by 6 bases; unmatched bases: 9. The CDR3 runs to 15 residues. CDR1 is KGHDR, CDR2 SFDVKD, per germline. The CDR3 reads CATSTGQTKSGELFF. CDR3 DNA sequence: TGTGCCACCAGTACGGGACAGACAAAATCCGGGGAGCTGTTTTTT.

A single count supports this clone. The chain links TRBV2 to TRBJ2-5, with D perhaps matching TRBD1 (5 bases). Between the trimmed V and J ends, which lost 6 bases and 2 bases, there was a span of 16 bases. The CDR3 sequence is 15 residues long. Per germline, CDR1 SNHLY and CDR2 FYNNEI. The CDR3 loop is CASSDVGATQETQYF. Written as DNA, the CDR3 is TGTGCCAGCAGCGATGTAGGGGCGACACAAGAGACCCAGTACTTC.

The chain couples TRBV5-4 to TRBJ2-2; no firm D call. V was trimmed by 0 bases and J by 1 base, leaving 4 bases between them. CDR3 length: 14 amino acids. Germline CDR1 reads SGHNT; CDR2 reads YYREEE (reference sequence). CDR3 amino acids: CASSLAGNTGELFF. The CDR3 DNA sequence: TGTGCCAGCAGCTTGGCGGGGAACACCGGGGAGCTGTTTTTT.

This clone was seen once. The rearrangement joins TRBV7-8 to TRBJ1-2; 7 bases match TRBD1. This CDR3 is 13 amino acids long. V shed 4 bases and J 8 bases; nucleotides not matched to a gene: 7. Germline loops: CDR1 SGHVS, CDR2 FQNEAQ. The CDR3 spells CASSSDRVKGYTF. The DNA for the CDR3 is TGTGCCAGCAGCTCAGACAGGGTAAAGGGCTACACCTTC.

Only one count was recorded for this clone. CDR3 in amino acids: CASSPKGTTSYEQYF. The CDR3 DNA reads as TGTGCCAGCAGCCCCAAGGGGACAACCTCCTACGAGCAGTACTTC. The chain employs TRBV3-1 (or the pseudogene TRBV3-2) and TRBJ2-7; the D gene is possibly TRBD1 (6 bases). This CDR3 is 15 amino acids long. CDR1 LGHDT and CDR2 YNNKEL come from the germline V gene (reference sequence). V shed 4 bases and J shed 0 bases, with 13 bases lying between them.

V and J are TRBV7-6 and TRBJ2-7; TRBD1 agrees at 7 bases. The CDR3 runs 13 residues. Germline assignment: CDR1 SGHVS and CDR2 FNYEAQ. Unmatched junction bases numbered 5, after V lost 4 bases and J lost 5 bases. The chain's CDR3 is CASSSTGSNEQYF. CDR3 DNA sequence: TGTGCCAGCAGCTCGACAGGGTCCAACGAGCAGTACTTC.

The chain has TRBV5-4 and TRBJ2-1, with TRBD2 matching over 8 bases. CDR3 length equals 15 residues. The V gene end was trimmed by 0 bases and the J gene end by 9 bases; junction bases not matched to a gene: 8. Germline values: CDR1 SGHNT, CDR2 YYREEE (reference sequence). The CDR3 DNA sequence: TGTGCCAGCAGCTTGGCCGGGGGCGGGAGGAGTGAGCAGTTCTTC. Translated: CASSLAGGGRSEQFF.

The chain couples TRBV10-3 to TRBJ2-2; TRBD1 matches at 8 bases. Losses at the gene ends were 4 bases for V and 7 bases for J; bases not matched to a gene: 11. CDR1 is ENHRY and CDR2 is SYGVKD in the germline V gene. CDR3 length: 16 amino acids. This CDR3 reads CAISAPDRGFGGELFF. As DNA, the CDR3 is TGTGCCATCAGTGCGCCAGACAGGGGATTCGGCGGGGAGCTGTTTTTT.

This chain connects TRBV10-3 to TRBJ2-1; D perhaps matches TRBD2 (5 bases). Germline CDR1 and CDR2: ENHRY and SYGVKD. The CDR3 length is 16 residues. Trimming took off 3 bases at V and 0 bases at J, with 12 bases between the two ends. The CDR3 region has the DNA TGTGCCATCAGTGACCCCCGACTACGCTCCTACAATGAGCAGTTCTTC. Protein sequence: CAISDPRLRSYNEQFF.

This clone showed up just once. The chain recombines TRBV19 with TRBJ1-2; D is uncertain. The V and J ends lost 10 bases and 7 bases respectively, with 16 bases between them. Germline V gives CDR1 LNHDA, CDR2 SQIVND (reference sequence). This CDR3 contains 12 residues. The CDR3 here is CATRSQMGGYTF. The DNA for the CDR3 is TGTGCCACCAGGTCCCAAATGGGTGGCTACACCTTC.

Written as DNA, the CDR3 is TGTGCCAGTAGTGCACCCGGGACAGGGTCTTCTGTGCAGTACTTC. As protein: CASSAPGTGSSVQYF. J is TRBJ2-7 and V is TRBV19, with 9 bases that match TRBD1. There are 15 residues in the CDR3. The germline V gene has CDR1 LNHDA and CDR2 SQIVND (reference sequence). Trimming at V came to 5 bases and at J to 9 bases, leaving 14 bases not matched to a gene.

The CDR3 region has the DNA TGTGCCACCAGTGATCTCCGACAGGGGGTCAATGAGCAGTTCTTC. Translated, it gives CATSDLRQGVNEQFF. The J gene is TRBJ2-1, the V gene TRBV24-1; 9 positions match TRBD1. Per the germline V gene, CDR1 is KGHDR and CDR2 is SFDVKD. The V gene end was trimmed by 3 bases and the J gene end by 6 bases; junction bases not matched to a gene: 5. The CDR3 loop spans 15 amino acids.

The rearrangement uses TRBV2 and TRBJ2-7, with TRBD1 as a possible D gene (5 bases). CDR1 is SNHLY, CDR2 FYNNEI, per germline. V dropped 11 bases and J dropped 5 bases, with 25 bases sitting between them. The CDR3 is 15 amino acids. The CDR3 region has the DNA TGTGCCTCTCAACTTGATGGGCAGGGAACGCACGAGCAGTACTTC. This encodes CASQLDGQGTHEQYF. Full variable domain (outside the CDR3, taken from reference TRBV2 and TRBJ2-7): EPEVTQTPSHQVTQMGQEVILRCVPISNHLYFYWYRQILGQKVEFLVSFYNNEISEKSEIFDDQFSVERPDGSNFTLKIRSTKLEDSAMYFCASQLDGQGTHEQYFGPGTRLTVT.

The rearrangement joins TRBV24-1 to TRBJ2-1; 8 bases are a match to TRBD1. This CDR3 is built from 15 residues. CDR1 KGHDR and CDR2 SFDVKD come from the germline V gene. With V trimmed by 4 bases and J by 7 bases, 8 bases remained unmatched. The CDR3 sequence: CATSERTGPLNEQFF. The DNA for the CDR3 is TGTGCCACCAGTGAGAGGACAGGGCCTTTGAATGAGCAGTTCTTC.

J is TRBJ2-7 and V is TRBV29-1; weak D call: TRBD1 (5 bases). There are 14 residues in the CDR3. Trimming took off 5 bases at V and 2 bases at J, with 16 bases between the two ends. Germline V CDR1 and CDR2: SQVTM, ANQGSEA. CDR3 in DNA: TGCAGCGTTCGAGTCCTAGACAGTCCCTACGAGCAGTACTTC. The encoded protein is CSVRVLDSPYEQYF.

This CDR3 is CASIPSGRGVETQYF. CDR3 DNA: TGTGCCAGCATCCCTAGCGGGAGAGGGGTAGAGACCCAGTACTTC. The genes are TRBV6-2 or TRBV6-3 and TRBJ2-5; 10 nucleotides match TRBD2. The CDR3 is 15 amino acids. The V segment lost 7 bases and the J segment 4 bases; nucleotides outside the gene matches: 9. CDR1 is MNHEY and CDR2 is SVGEGT in the germline V gene.

The CDR3 sequence is CASSPPGMVKLFF. DNA for the CDR3: TGTGCCAGCTCACCCCCAGGGATGGTAAAACTGTTTTTT. The chain uses TRBV18 and TRBJ1-4; tentative D call: TRBD1 (5 bases). The CDR3 consists of 13 residues. Germline lookup yields CDR1 KGHSH and CDR2 LQKENI. V was clipped by 3 bases and J by 10 bases, with 12 bases between them.

This CDR3 reads CASSMSGTGPTEAFF. The CDR3 nucleotides read TGTGCCAGTAGTATGTCCGGGACAGGGCCCACTGAAGCTTTCTTT. V usage is TRBV19 and J usage is TRBJ1-1; the match to TRBD1 covers 9 bases. V was pared by 3 bases and J by 4 bases, with 6 bases of the junction left unmatched. The CDR3 consists of 15 residues. Germline V gene data show CDR1 as LNHDA and CDR2 as SQIVND (reference sequence).

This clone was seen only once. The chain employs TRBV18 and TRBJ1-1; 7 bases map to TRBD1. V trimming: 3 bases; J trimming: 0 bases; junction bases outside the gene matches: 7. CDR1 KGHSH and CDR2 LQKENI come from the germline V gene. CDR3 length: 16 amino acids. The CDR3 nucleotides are TGTGCCAGCTCACCCGAACAGGGGTCGATGAACACTGAAGCTTTCTTT. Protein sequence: CASSPEQGSMNTEAFF.